These 2 T cell receptor beta chains came from one sample sequenced in a study of cytomegalovirus exposure and HLA in healthy donors. The PCR had 60 Vbeta and 13 Jbeta primers. Here immunoSEQ multiplex PCR was the method, and the copy in TCRdb shows in-frame clones only, minus some. Of about 150,000 clones listed, around 74% are singletons. Sample: PBMCs. Receptors originate from a man aged 45-65 years in good health and CMV-seropositive.

The CDR3 here is CASSSGGRYTDTQYF. Here the CDR3 DNA reads TGTGCCAGCAGCTCAGGGGGGAGGTACACAGATACGCAGTATTTT. The chain combines TRBV7-8 with TRBJ2-3, with D perhaps TRBD1 (7 bases). Trimming took 4 bases from V and 2 from J, leaving 13 bases between them. This CDR3 contains 15 residues. CDR1 is SGHVS and CDR2 is FQNEAQ in the germline V gene.

This clone was seen a single time. The chain couples TRBV9 to TRBJ2-7; possible D gene TRBD2, 6 bases. The CDR3 has 14 amino acids. Germline assignment: CDR1 SGDLS and CDR2 YYNGEE. Deletions cut 0 bases from V and 4 bases from J, with 11 bases between. CDR3 protein: CASSVAPGGYEQYF. CDR3 DNA sequence: TGTGCCAGCAGCGTAGCGCCTGGAGGGTACGAGCAGTACTTC.